Described below is a single T cell receptor (beta chain) sequence and its context. As yet, its antigen is unknown. The CDR3 extends over 13 amino acids. V dropped 4 bases and J dropped 1 base, with 6 bases sitting between them. Per germline, CDR1 LGHNT and CDR2 FRNRAP. This sample stems from a study of cytomegalovirus exposure and HLA in healthy donors. The study, taken as a whole, reports: Cytomegalovirus-associated status was assigned to fewer than 200 TCR beta chains.

Primers included in the PCR were 60 Vbeta and 13 Jbeta primers. TCRdb's table, derived via immunoSEQ multiplex PCR, lists solely in-frame clones and lacks some. This sample's clone table lists about 41,000 clones. Material for sequencing was PBMCs. The rearrangement joins TRBV12-5 to TRBJ2-3, with D possibly TRBD1 on 5 matching bases. The TCR comes from a man aged 30-40 years in good health and CMV-seronegative. The CDR3: CASGSRGTDTQYF. CDR3 sequence (DNA): TGTGCTAGTGGTTCCAGGGGCACAGATACGCAGTATTTT.